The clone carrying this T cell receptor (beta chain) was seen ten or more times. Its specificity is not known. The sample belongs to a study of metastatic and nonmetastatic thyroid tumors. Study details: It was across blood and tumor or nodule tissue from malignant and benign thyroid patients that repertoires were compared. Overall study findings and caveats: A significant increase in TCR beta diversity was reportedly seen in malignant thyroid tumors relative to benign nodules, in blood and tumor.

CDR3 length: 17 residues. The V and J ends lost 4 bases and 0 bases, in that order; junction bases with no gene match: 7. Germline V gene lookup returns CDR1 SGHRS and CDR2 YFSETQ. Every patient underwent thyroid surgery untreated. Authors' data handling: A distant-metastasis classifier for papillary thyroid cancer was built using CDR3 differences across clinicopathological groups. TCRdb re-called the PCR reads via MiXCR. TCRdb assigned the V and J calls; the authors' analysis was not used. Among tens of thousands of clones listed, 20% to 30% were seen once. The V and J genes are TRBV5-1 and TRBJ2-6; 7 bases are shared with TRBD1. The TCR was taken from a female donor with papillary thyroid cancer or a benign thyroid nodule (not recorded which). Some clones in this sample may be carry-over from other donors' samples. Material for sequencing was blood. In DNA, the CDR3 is TGCGCCAGCAGCGGCGGACAGGAGAGCTCTGGGGCCAACGTCCTGACTTTC. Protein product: CASSGGQESSGANVLTF.